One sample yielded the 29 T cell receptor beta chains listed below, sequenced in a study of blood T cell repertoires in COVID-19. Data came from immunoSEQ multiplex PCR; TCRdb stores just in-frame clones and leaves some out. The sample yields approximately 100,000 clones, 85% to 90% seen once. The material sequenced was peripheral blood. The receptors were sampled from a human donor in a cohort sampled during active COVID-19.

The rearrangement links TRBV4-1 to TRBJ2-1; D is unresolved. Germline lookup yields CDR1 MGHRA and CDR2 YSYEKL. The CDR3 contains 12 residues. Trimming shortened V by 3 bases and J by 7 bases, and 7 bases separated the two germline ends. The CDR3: CASSQSSNEQFF. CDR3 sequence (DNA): TGCGCCAGCAGCCAGTCTTCGAATGAGCAGTTCTTC.

The DNA for the CDR3 is TGTGCCAGCAGTTACCCGGGAGGATACTACGAGCAGTACTTC. It is translated as CASSYPGGYYEQYF. The V gene is TRBV6-5, the J gene TRBJ2-7; TRBD2 agrees at 7 bases. In germline, CDR1 is MNHEY, CDR2 SVGAGI. After removal of 2 bases from V and 3 bases from J, the junction contained 4 bases not matched to a gene. This CDR3 region has 14 residues.

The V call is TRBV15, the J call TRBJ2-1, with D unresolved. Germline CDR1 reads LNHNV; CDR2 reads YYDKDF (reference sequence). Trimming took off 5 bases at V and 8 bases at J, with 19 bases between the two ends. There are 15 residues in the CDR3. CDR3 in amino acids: CATSGMVLGDDEQFF. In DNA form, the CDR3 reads TGTGCCACCAGCGGCATGGTCCTAGGTGATGATGAGCAGTTCTTC.

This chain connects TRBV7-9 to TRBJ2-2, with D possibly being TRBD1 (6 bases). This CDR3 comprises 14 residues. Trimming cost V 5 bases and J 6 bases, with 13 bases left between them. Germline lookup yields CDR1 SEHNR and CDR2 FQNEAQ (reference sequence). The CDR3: CASSLDRYPGELFF. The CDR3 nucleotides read TGTGCCAGCAGCCTAGACAGGTACCCCGGGGAGCTGTTTTTT.

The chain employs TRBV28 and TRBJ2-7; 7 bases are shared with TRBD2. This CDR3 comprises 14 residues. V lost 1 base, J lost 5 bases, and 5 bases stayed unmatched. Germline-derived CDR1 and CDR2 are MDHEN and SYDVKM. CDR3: CASSLSRGKDEQYF. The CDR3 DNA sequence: TGTGCCAGCAGTTTATCGCGGGGGAAAGACGAGCAGTACTTC. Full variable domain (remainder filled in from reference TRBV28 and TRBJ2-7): DVKVTQSSRYLVKRTGEKVFLECVQDMDHENMFWYRQDPGLGLRLIYFSYDVKMKEKGDIPEGYSVSREKKERFSLILESASTNQTSMYLCASSLSRGKDEQYFGPGTRLTVT.

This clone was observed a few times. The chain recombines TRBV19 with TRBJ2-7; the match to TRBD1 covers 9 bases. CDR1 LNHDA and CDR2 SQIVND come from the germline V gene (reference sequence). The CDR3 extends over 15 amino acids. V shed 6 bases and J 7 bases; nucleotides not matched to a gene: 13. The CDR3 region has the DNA TGTGCCAGTAGGGAACAGGGGGCGTTGGCGGGAGAGCAGTACTTC. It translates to CASREQGALAGEQYF.

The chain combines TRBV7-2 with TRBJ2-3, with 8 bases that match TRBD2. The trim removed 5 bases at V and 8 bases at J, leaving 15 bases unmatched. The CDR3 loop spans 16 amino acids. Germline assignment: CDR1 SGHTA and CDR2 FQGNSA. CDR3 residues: CASSPLGGGEGGTQYF. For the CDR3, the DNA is TGTGCCAGCAGCCCCCTCGGGGGGGGTGAAGGGGGTACGCAGTATTTT. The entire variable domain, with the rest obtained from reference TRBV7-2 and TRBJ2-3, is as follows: GAGVSQSPSNKVTEKGKDVELRCDPISGHTALYWYRQSLGQGLEFLIYFQGNSAPDKSGLPSDRFSAERTGGSVSTLTIQRTQQEDSAVYLCASSPLGGGEGGTQYFGPGTRLTVL.

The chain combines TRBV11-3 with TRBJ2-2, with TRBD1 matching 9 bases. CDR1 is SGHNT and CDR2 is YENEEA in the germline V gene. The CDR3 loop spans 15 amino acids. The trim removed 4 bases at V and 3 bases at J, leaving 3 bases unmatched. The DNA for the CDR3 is TGTGCCAGCAGCTACCGGACAGGGGACACCGGGGAGCTGTTTTTT. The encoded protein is CASSYRTGDTGELFF.

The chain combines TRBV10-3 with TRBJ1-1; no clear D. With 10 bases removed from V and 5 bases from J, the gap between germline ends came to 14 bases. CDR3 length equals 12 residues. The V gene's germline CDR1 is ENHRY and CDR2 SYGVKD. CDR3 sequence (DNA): TGTGCCACAAACACCGGGGTGACTGAAGCTTTCTTT. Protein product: CATNTGVTEAFF.

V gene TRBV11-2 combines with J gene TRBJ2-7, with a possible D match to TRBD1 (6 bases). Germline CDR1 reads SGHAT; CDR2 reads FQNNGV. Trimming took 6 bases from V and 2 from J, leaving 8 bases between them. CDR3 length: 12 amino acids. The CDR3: CASRRDTYEQYF. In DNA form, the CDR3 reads TGTGCCAGCAGGAGGGACACCTACGAGCAGTACTTC.

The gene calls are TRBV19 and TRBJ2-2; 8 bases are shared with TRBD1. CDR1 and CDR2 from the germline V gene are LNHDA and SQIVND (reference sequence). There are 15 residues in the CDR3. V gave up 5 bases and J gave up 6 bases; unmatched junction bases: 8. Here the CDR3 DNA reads TGTGCCAGTAGTTTAGCCAAACAGGGGGCCGGGGAGCTGTTTTTT. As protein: CASSLAKQGAGELFF.

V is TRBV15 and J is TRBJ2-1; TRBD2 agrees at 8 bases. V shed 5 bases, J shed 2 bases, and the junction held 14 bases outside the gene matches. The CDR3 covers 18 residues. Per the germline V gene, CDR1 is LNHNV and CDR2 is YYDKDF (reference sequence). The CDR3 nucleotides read TGTGCCACCAGCGCACTTCTGGTACTAGCGGTAACCTACAATGAGCAGTTCTTC. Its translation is CATSALLVLAVTYNEQFF.

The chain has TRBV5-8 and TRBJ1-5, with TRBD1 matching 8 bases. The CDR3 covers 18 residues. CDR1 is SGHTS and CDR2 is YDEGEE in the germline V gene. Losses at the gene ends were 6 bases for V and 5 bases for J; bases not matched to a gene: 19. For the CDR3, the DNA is TGTGCCAGCACCCGAGAAAGGTGGACGGTGACAGGGGATCAGCCCCAGCATTTT. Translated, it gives CASTRERWTVTGDQPQHF.

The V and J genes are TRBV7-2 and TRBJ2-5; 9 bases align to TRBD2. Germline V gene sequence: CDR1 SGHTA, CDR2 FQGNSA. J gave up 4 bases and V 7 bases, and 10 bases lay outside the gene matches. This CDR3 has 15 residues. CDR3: CASIPTLAGRETQYF. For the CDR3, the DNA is TGTGCCAGCATCCCAACTCTAGCGGGACGAGAGACCCAGTACTTC.

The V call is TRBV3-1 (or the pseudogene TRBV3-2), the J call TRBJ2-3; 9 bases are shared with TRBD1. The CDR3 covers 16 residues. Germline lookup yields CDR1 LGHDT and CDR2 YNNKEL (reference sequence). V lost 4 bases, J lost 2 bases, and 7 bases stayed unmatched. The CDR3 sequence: CASSPAGTGNTDTQYF. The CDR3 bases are TGTGCCAGCAGCCCCGCCGGGACAGGGAACACAGATACGCAGTATTTT.

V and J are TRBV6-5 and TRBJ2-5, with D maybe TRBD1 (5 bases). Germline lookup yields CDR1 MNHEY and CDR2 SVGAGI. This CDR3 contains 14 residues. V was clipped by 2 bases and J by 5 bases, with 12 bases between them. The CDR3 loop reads CASSYGWGYETQYF. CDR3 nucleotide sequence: TGTGCCAGCAGTTACGGTTGGGGCTACGAGACCCAGTACTTC.

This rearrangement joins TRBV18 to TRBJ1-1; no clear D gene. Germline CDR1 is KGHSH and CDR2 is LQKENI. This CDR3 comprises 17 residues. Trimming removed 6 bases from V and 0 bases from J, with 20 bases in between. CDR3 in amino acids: CASSIRAAWTLNTEAFF. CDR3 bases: TGTGCCAGCTCTATCCGAGCCGCTTGGACTTTGAACACTGAAGCTTTCTTT.

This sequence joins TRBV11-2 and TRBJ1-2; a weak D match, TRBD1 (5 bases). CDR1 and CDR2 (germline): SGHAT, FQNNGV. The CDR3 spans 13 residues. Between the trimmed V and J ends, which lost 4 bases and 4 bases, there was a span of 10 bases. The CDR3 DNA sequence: TGTGCCAGCAGCTCGACGGGGGTCTATGGCTACACCTTC. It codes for CASSSTGVYGYTF.

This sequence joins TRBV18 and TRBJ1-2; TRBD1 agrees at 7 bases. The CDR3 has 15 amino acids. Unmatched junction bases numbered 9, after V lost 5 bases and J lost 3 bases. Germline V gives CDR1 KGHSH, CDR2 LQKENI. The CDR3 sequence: CASSSLQGLDYGYTF. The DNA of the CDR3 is TGTGCCAGCTCATCGCTACAGGGGTTGGACTATGGCTACACCTTC. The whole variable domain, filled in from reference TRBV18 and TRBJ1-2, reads NAGVMQNPRHLVRRRGQEARLRCSPMKGHSHVYWYRQLPEEGLKFMVYLQKENIIDESGMPKERFSAEFPKEGPSILRIQQVVRGDSAAYFCASSSLQGLDYGYTFGSGTRLTVV.

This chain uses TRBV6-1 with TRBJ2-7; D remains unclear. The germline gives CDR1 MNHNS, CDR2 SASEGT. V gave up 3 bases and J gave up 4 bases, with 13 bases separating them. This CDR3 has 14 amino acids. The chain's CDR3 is CASSDGGPAYEQYF. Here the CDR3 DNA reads TGTGCCAGCAGTGATGGTGGGCCAGCTTACGAGCAGTACTTC.

The CDR3 DNA reads TGTGCCAGCAGTAGGACAGGGCTAGGAGTTGGCACTGAAGCTTTCTTT. Translation gives CASSRTGLGVGTEAFF. This chain uses TRBV27 with TRBJ1-1, with 8 bases aligning to TRBD1. The CDR3 has 16 residues. The trim removed 5 bases at V and 4 bases at J, leaving 12 bases unmatched. CDR1 MNHEY and CDR2 SMNVEV come from the germline V gene (reference sequence).

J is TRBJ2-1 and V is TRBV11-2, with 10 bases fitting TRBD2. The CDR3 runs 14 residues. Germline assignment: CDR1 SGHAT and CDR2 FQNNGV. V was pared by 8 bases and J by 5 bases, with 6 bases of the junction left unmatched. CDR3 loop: CASRRTSGHNEQFF. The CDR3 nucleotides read TGTGCCAGCCGCAGGACTAGCGGTCACAATGAGCAGTTCTTC.

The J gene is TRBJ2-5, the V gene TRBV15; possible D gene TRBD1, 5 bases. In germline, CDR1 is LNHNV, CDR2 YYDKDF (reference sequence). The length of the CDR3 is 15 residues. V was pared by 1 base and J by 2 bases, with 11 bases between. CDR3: CATSRARQRQETQYF. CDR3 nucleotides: TGTGCCACCAGCAGAGCCAGACAGAGACAAGAGACCCAGTACTTC.

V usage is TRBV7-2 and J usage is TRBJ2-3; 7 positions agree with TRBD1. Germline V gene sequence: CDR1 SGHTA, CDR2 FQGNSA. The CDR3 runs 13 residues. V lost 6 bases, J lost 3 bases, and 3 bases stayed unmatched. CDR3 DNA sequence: TGTGCCAGCAGAAGGACAGGTACAGATACGCAGTATTTT. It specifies CASRRTGTDTQYF.

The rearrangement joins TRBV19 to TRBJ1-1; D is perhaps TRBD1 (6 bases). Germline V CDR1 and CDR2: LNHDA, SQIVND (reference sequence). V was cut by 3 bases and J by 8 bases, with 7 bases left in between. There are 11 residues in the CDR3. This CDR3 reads CASSIDREAFF. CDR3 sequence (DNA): TGTGCCAGTAGTATTGACAGGGAAGCTTTCTTT. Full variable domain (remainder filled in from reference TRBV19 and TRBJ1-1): DGGITQSPKYLFRKEGQNVTLSCEQNLNHDAMYWYRQDPGQGLRLIYYSQIVNDFQKGDIAEGYSVSREKKESFPLTVTSAQKNPTAFYLCASSIDREAFFGQGTRLTVV.

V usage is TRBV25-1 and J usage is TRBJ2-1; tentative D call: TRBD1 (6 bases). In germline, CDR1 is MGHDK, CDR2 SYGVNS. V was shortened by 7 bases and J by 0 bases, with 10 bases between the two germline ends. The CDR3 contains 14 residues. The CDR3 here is CASTQGSSYNEQFF. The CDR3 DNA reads TGTGCCAGCACTCAGGGGAGCTCCTACAATGAGCAGTTCTTC.

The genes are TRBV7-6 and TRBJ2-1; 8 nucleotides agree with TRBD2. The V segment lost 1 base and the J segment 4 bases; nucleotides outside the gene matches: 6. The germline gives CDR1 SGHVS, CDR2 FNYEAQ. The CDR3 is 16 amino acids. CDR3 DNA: TGTGCCAGCAGCTTAGGAACTAGCGGAGGGTACAATGAGCAGTTCTTC. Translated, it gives CASSLGTSGGYNEQFF.

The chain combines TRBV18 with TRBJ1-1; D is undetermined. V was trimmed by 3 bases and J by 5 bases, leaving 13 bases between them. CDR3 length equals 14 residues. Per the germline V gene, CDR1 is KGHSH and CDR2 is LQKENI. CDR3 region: CASSPDTLRTEAFF. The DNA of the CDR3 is TGTGCCAGCTCACCCGACACCTTGAGAACTGAAGCTTTCTTT.

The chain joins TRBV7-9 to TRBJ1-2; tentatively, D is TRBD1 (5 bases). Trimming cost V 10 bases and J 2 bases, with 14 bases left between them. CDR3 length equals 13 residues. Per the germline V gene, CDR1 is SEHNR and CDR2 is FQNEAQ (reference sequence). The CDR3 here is CATTPAGNYGYTF. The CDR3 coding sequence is TGTGCCACCACCCCGGCAGGGAACTATGGCTACACCTTC.